Listed here is a single TCR beta chain. The sample is drawn from a study of blood T cell repertoires in COVID-19. Measured with immunoSEQ multiplex PCR; TCRdb has only the in-frame clones, and not every one. The sample records 45,000 to 60,000 clones, 88% being singletons. Trimming left V 9 bases short and J 6 bases short, with 15 bases between. The CDR3 is 13 residues long. Per the germline V gene, CDR1 is MNHEY and CDR2 is SMNVEV (reference sequence). This clonotype was sampled from a man over 45 with active COVID-19. Sequencing used peripheral blood. This chain uses TRBV27 with TRBJ1-5, with unresolved D. CDR3 in DNA: TGTGCCAGTTCTGGACCCGCGGGTCAGCCCCAGCATTTT. Translated: CASSGPAGQPQHF.